The 6 T cell receptor beta chains below all came from one sample that was sequenced in a study of blood T cells in healthy people across ages. Then a second PCR, running roughly 7 to 12 cycles, was carried out with a sample-barcoded 5' primer and a J-beta primer mix. TCRdb reprocessed the 5' RACE reads via MiXCR and lists one record per CDR3 protein. The sample comprises about 1.4 million distinct CDR3 sequences, approximately 59% of which are singletons, and over 6.5% rests with the top ten. Sequences were obtained from blood. The receptors come from a young man in good health.

This clonotype turned up a few times. The J gene is TRBJ1-4, the V gene TRBV9, with D uncertain. The germline V and J ends were trimmed by 0 bases and 7 bases, with 7 bases remaining between them. The CDR3 is 13 amino acids. Germline V gives CDR1 SGDLS, CDR2 YYNGEE. CDR3 sequence (DNA): TGTGCCAGCAGCGTAGAAAGTGGTGAAAAACTGTTTTTT. Amino acid sequence: CASSVESGEKLFF. Full variable domain (remainder filled in from reference TRBV9 and TRBJ1-4): DSGVTQTPKHLITATGQRVTLRCSPRSGDLSVYWYQQSLDQGLQFLIQYYNGEERAKGNILERFSAQQFPDLHSELNLSSLELGDSALYFCASSVESGEKLFFGSGTQLSVL.

The chain is built from TRBV4-3 and TRBJ1-6; 9 nucleotides align to TRBD1. Germline assignment: CDR1 LGHNA and CDR2 YSLEER. The V segment lost 2 bases and the J segment 1 base; nucleotides outside the gene matches: 9. The CDR3 totals 19 residues. In DNA, the CDR3 is TGCGCCAGCAGCCAAAGGGGGGGACAGGGACGTTCCTATAATTCACCCCTCCACTTT. Its protein product is CASSQRGGQGRSYNSPLHF.

Only one count was recorded for this clonotype. The chain is built from TRBV5-1 and TRBJ2-5, with D possibly being TRBD2 (5 bases). Looked up from germline, CDR1 is SGHRS and CDR2 is YFSETQ. V lost 3 bases and J 4 bases, leaving 19 bases between the germline ends. The CDR3 is 16 residues long. The CDR3 sequence: CASSWVPSRGRETQYF. For the CDR3, the DNA is TGCGCCAGCAGCTGGGTCCCGTCCCGCGGGCGAGAGACCCAGTACTTC. Using reference TRBV5-1 and TRBJ2-5 for the parts outside the CDR3, the full variable domain is KAGVTQTPRYLIKTRGQQVTLSCSPISGHRSVSWYQQTPGQGLQFLFEYFSETQRNKGNFPGRFSGRQFSNSRSEMNVSTLELGDSALYLCASSWVPSRGRETQYFGPGTRLLVL.

V is TRBV29-1 and J is TRBJ2-3; D is possibly TRBD1 (6 bases). Germline CDR1 is SQVTM and CDR2 is ANQGSEA. V was clipped by 3 bases and J by 5 bases, with 15 bases between them. The CDR3 covers 14 residues. CDR3 sequence reads: CSVEEGTWEDTQYF. DNA of the CDR3: TGCAGCGTTGAGGAAGGGACATGGGAAGATACGCAGTATTTT.

The chain combines TRBV7-2 with TRBJ2-4; weak D call: TRBD2 (5 bases). V was clipped by 1 base and J by 0 bases, with 13 bases between them. The length of the CDR3 is 17 residues. Germline CDR1 is SGHTA and CDR2 is FQGNSA. The CDR3 reads CASSLDPAVLAKNIQYF. The CDR3 DNA reads as TGTGCCAGCAGCTTAGACCCAGCGGTACTAGCCAAAAACATTCAGTACTTC.

The genes are TRBV6-5 and TRBJ1-1; D may be TRBD1 (5 bases). CDR1 and CDR2 from the germline V gene are MNHEY and SVGAGI. V lost 4 bases and J 4 bases, leaving 13 bases between the germline ends. This CDR3 region has 14 residues. The DNA of the CDR3 is TGTGCCAGCAGTTTGGGACCGCTAAGCACTGAAGCTTTCTTT. Amino acid sequence: CASSLGPLSTEAFF.